These T cell receptor beta chains were read from a single sample in a study of cytomegalovirus exposure and HLA in healthy donors. The assay was immunoSEQ multiplex PCR, and TCRdb's table has in-frame clones only and misses some. The sample has 150,000 to 200,000 clones; approximately 80% are singletons. Sequenced material: PBMCs. Receptors were obtained from a woman between 40 and 50 years old in good health and CMV-seronegative. Each CDR3 is given with its conserved first and last residue. Fields, in order: V gene, CDR3 length, D gene, J gene, CDR3 protein. D genes are given only for firm matches.

>TRBV4-3|18|NA|TRBJ2-6
CASSQGSRVNSGANGLTF
>TRBV7-2|14|NA|TRBJ2-5
CASSLWAGGETQYF
>TRBV7-9|18|NA|TRBJ2-1
CSSSYQIDRILPYNEQFF
>TRBV7-8|13|TRBD1|TRBJ1-6
CASRNSFRDRPHF
>TRBV5-6|15|NA|TRBJ2-5
CASSLMAWRGETQYF
>TRBV7-6|15|NA|TRBJ2-3
CASSPQGFNTDTQYF
>TRBV28|14|TRBD2|TRBJ2-5
CASSLRGLAGGEYF
>TRBV29-1|13|TRBD2|TRBJ2-7
CSVVASGSYEQYF
>TRBV11-3|14|TRBD1|TRBJ1-1
CASSSQQGPTEAFF
>TRBV5-1|14|NA|TRBJ2-2
CASRETGGTGELFF